These 29 T cell receptor beta chains were sequenced from one sample in a study of beta chain features in type 1 diabetes. Expressed TCRB transcripts were sequenced, since all the RNA that had been isolated was reverse transcribed. The data were produced by immunoSEQ multiplex PCR, yet TCRdb's version contains in-frame clones alone and is incomplete. In the table there are 200,000 to 300,000 clones, 13% to 15% of which are singletons. Sequencing was done on a sample of naive CD4+ T cells from blood. These receptors came from a middle-aged woman in good health.

J is TRBJ2-3 and V is TRBV9, with unresolved D. The V gene lost 0 bases and the J gene lost 0 bases, with 8 bases spanning the gap. Germline lookup yields CDR1 SGDLS and CDR2 YYNGEE. The CDR3 runs 15 residues. Here the CDR3 DNA reads TGTGCCAGCAGCGTAGCGGCGGTGAGCACAGATACGCAGTATTTT. Amino acids: CASSVAAVSTDTQYF.

The rearrangement joins TRBV10-3 to TRBJ2-7; no firm D call. This CDR3 has 17 amino acids. Germline assignment: CDR1 ENHRY and CDR2 SYGVKD. CDR3 DNA sequence: TGTGCTATTACCCCAGGTTCTTCTCCGTCGAGCTCCTACGAGCAGTACTTC. This gives the protein CAITPGSSPSSSYEQYF.

The CDR3 sequence is CASSSGWRGGYEQYF. DNA of the CDR3: TGTGCCAGCAGCTCTGGGTGGAGAGGAGGGTACGAGCAGTACTTC. The V call is TRBV7-9, the J call TRBJ2-7; the D gene is possibly TRBD2 (6 bases). The CDR3 runs 15 residues. The germline V and J ends were trimmed by 4 bases and 4 bases, with 17 bases remaining between them. Germline CDR1 SEHNR, CDR2 FQNEAQ (reference sequence).

This sequence joins TRBV5-1 and TRBJ2-5; D is possibly TRBD2 (7 bases). The CDR3 is 14 amino acids. V was pared by 7 bases and J by 4 bases, with 17 bases between. Germline V gene sequence: CDR1 SGHRS, CDR2 YFSETQ. CDR3 DNA: TGCGCCAGCGACTTTGGGGGGGCCGGAGAGACCCAGTACTTC. Amino acid sequence: CASDFGGAGETQYF.

V and J are TRBV5-1 and TRBJ2-5; D unclear. The germline gives CDR1 SGHRS, CDR2 YFSETQ. The CDR3 totals 15 residues. The V end was cut by 0 bases, the J end by 5 bases, with 14 bases between. Here the CDR3 DNA reads TGCGCCAGCAGCTTGGGTGGGTCCTCGGGTGAGACCCAGTACTTC. Its protein product is CASSLGGSSGETQYF.

The chain links TRBV7-2 to TRBJ2-2; 7 nucleotides match TRBD2. Unmatched junction bases numbered 5, after V lost 3 bases and J lost 1 base. This CDR3 is 16 amino acids long. Germline-derived CDR1 and CDR2 are SGHTA and FQGNSA. CDR3 bases: TGTGCCAGCAGCTTTTCTCCGGGGGGGAACACCGGGGAGCTGTTTTTT. This sequence encodes CASSFSPGGNTGELFF.

This rearrangement joins TRBV5-6 to TRBJ1-1; D not certain. The germline gives CDR1 SGHDT, CDR2 YYEEEE. The CDR3 is 15 residues long. Trimming stripped 4 bases from V and 3 bases from J, with 16 bases between. The CDR3: CASSPYLYGDTEAFF. The DNA for the CDR3 is TGTGCCAGCAGCCCCTACCTGTACGGGGACACTGAAGCTTTCTTT.

This clone was seen a few times. The chain combines TRBV5-5 with TRBJ2-2, with a possible D match to TRBD1 (6 bases). The CDR3 length is 16 residues. V lost 0 bases to trimming and J lost 1 base, with 10 bases between them. From germline, CDR1 is SGHKS and CDR2 YYEKEE (reference sequence). In nucleotides, the CDR3 is TGTGCCAGCAGCTTGGTAGGACAGTTGAACACCGGGGAGCTGTTTTTT. Translating it yields CASSLVGQLNTGELFF.

There are a few counts of this clone. The rearrangement joins TRBV5-1 to TRBJ1-1; 8 bases fit TRBD1. This CDR3 region has 13 residues. Per germline, CDR1 SGHRS and CDR2 YFSETQ. J lost 4 bases, V lost 2 bases, and 1 base had no gene match. DNA of the CDR3: TGCGCCAGCAGCTTCACAGGGGGCACTGAAGCTTTCTTT. This sequence encodes CASSFTGGTEAFF.

The V and J genes are TRBV5-6 and TRBJ1-6; no clear D gene. Deletions cut 0 bases from V and 3 bases from J, with 4 bases between. The CDR3 length is 14 residues. Germline V gene data show CDR1 as SGHDT and CDR2 as YYEEEE. The CDR3: CASSLAGYNSPLHF. CDR3 bases: TGTGCCAGCAGCTTGGCAGGCTATAATTCACCCCTCCACTTT.

This sequence joins TRBV29-1 and TRBJ1-4; TRBD1 aligns across 7 bases. There are 14 residues in the CDR3. V dropped 5 bases and J dropped 1; count of bases not matched to a gene: 4. Germline CDR1 reads SQVTM; CDR2 reads ANQGSEA. In DNA form, the CDR3 reads TGCAGCGTTCCCCAGGGGGGAACTAATGAAAAACTGTTTTTT. Protein: CSVPQGGTNEKLFF.

This clone came up a few times. The chain has TRBV5-4 and TRBJ1-4, with TRBD1 matching over 8 bases. The CDR3 is 16 residues long. With 5 bases clipped from V and 0 bases from J, the junction kept 6 bases outside the gene matches. The germline CDR1 and CDR2 sequences are SGHNT and YYREEE (reference sequence). CDR3 sequence reads: CASSPTGGSTNEKLFF. For the CDR3, the DNA is TGTGCCAGCAGTCCTACAGGGGGATCAACTAATGAAAAACTGTTTTTT.

This clone occurred a few times. The chain carries TRBV7-6 and TRBJ2-3; TRBD1 matches at 8 bases. The length of the CDR3 is 15 residues. Germline lookup yields CDR1 SGHVS and CDR2 FNYEAQ. V lost 2 bases to trimming and J lost 3 bases; unmatched junction nucleotides: 4. Here the CDR3 reads CASSLSRGLTDTQYF. Here the CDR3 DNA reads TGTGCCAGCAGCTTATCCAGGGGGCTGACAGATACGCAGTATTTT. Using reference TRBV7-6 and TRBJ2-3 for the parts outside the CDR3, the full variable domain is GAGVSQSPRYKVTKRGQDVALRCDPISGHVSLYWYRQALGQGPEFLTYFNYEAQQDKSGLPNDRFSAERPEGSISTLTIQRTEQRDSAMYRCASSLSRGLTDTQYFGPGTRLTVL.

V is TRBV2 and J is TRBJ2-1; 8 positions match TRBD1. The V gene end was trimmed by 6 bases and the J gene end by 7 bases; junction bases not matched to a gene: 5. The germline V gene encodes CDR1 SNHLY and CDR2 FYNNEI. There are 13 residues in the CDR3. CDR3 sequence (DNA): TGTGCCAGCAGCTGGACAGGGTATAATGAGCAGTTCTTC. This gives the protein CASSWTGYNEQFF. Using reference TRBV2 and TRBJ2-1 for the parts outside the CDR3, the full variable domain is EPEVTQTPSHQVTQMGQEVILRCVPISNHLYFYWYRQILGQKVEFLVSFYNNEISEKSEIFDDQFSVERPDGSNFTLKIRSTKLEDSAMYFCASSWTGYNEQFFGPGTRLTVL.

In this sample, this clone turned up a few times. V gene TRBV14 combines with J gene TRBJ1-4; D remains ambiguous. Germline V gene data show CDR1 as SGHDN and CDR2 as FVKESK. Between the trimmed V and J ends, which lost 2 bases and 2 bases, there was a span of 18 bases. The CDR3 is 18 residues long. The CDR3 region is CASSQRGPSGVTNEKLFF. The CDR3 region has the DNA TGTGCCAGCAGCCAAAGAGGCCCCAGCGGAGTGACTAATGAAAAACTGTTTTTT.

The chain joins TRBV5-1 to TRBJ2-3; 10 bases agree with TRBD2. The ends lost 2 bases at V and 1 base at J; junction bases unmatched: 1. Germline CDR1 is SGHRS and CDR2 is YFSETQ. The CDR3 consists of 15 residues. CDR3 DNA sequence: TGCGCCAGCAGCTTTAGCGGGGGGCGCACAGATACGCAGTATTTT. Residues: CASSFSGGRTDTQYF.

V gene TRBV28 combines with J gene TRBJ2-7; D call uncertain. The germline gives CDR1 MDHEN, CDR2 SYDVKM. V lost 7 bases, J lost 3 bases, and 16 bases lay in between. The CDR3 extends over 14 amino acids. CDR3 region: CASTSVGFGYEQYF. The DNA for the CDR3 is TGTGCCAGCACCTCCGTGGGCTTTGGCTACGAGCAGTACTTC.

V usage is TRBV7-8 and J usage is TRBJ2-5, with TRBD1 as a possible D gene (6 bases). CDR1 is SGHVS and CDR2 is FQNEAQ in the germline V gene. The CDR3 is 13 amino acids. V was clipped by 0 bases and J by 5 bases, with 7 bases between them. DNA for the CDR3: TGTGCCAGCAGCTTAGCCAGGGGCGAGACCCAGTACTTC. Translation gives CASSLARGETQYF.

This clone has a handful of counts. This chain joins TRBV19 and TRBJ1-5; no firm D call. Per the germline V gene, CDR1 is LNHDA and CDR2 is SQIVND (reference sequence). V lost 11 bases, J lost 0 bases, and 11 bases lay in between. The CDR3 runs 13 residues. DNA for the CDR3: TGTGCCTCCGTGGCAGATAGCAATCAGCCCCAGCATTTT. Its protein product is CASVADSNQPQHF.

J is TRBJ2-5 and V is TRBV29-1; tentative D call: TRBD2 (7 bases). The CDR3 consists of 13 residues. Germline V gene lookup returns CDR1 SQVTM and CDR2 ANQGSEA. The V end lost 6 bases, the J end lost 5 bases, and 16 bases lay between the germline ends. The CDR3 protein is CSVGRGQAETQYF. CDR3 in DNA: TGCAGCGTGGGGCGGGGGCAGGCTGAGACCCAGTACTTC. Based on the CDR3 plus reference TRBV29-1 and TRBJ2-5, the full variable domain is SAVISQKPSRDICQRGTSLTIQCQVDSQVTMMFWYRQQPGQSLTLIATANQGSEATYESGFVIDKFPISRPNLTFSTLTVSNMSPEDSSIYLCSVGRGQAETQYFGPGTRLLVL.

This CDR3 is CASSTKRTGSADTQYF. The CDR3 nucleotides are TGTGCCAGTAGTACCAAACGGACAGGGTCGGCAGATACGCAGTATTTT. The chain couples TRBV19 to TRBJ2-3; 8 bases align to TRBD1. Germline loops: CDR1 LNHDA, CDR2 SQIVND (reference sequence). This CDR3 has 16 amino acids. V trimming: 4 bases; J trimming: 4 bases; junction bases outside the gene matches: 10.

The V and J genes are TRBV5-1 and TRBJ2-3, with 12 bases aligning to TRBD2. The junction had 12 bases not matched to a gene; V was cut back by 1 base and J by 3 bases. This CDR3 is built from 19 residues. Looked up from germline, CDR1 is SGHRS and CDR2 is YFSETQ. Here the CDR3 DNA reads TGCGCCAGCAGCTTGAGTGGAAGTCTAGCGGGGGGGCGGACAGATACGCAGTATTTT. The encoded protein is CASSLSGSLAGGRTDTQYF.

V and J are TRBV7-2 and TRBJ2-2; 7 bases align to TRBD2. CDR1 SGHTA and CDR2 FQGNSA come from the germline V gene. The CDR3 spans 13 residues. Trimming took 7 bases from V and 6 from J; bases not matched to a gene: 5. The CDR3 spells CASTGRGAGELFF. The CDR3 DNA reads TGTGCCAGCACTGGACGGGGGGCCGGGGAGCTGTTTTTT.

The rearrangement uses TRBV7-6 and TRBJ2-7; 9 positions match TRBD1. Germline values: CDR1 SGHVS, CDR2 FNYEAQ. CDR3 length: 18 amino acids. Unmatched junction bases numbered 11, after V lost 2 bases and J lost 0 bases. CDR3 loop: CASSLYPAQGAASYEQYF. The CDR3 DNA reads as TGTGCCAGCAGCTTATACCCCGCACAGGGGGCCGCCTCCTACGAGCAGTACTTC.

This clone has just a few counts. The rearrangement uses TRBV9 and TRBJ2-1; 8 positions match TRBD2. The germline gives CDR1 SGDLS, CDR2 YYNGEE. The CDR3 is made up of 15 amino acids. V trimming: 4 bases; J trimming: 5 bases; junction bases outside the gene matches: 8. Here the CDR3 reads CASSRAGASDNEQFF. The CDR3 region has the DNA TGTGCCAGCAGCCGAGCGGGAGCTTCTGACAATGAGCAGTTCTTC.

The chain couples TRBV2 to TRBJ2-5; 12 bases are a match to TRBD2. The CDR3 is made up of 16 amino acids. Trimming cost V 2 bases and J 1 base; bases outside gene matches: 2. Germline V CDR1 and CDR2: SNHLY, FYNNEI. Written as DNA, the CDR3 is TGTGCCAGCAGTGAAAGACTAGCGGGGGCCCAAGAGACCCAGTACTTC. Translating gives CASSERLAGAQETQYF. Drawing the rest from reference TRBV2 and TRBJ2-5, the complete variable domain is EPEVTQTPSHQVTQMGQEVILRCVPISNHLYFYWYRQILGQKVEFLVSFYNNEISEKSEIFDDQFSVERPDGSNFTLKIRSTKLEDSAMYFCASSERLAGAQETQYFGPGTRLLVL.

This clone came up a few times. The CDR3 DNA reads TGTGCCAGCAGCTTAGCACCAGGGGCCTTCTACGAGCAGTACTTC. This translates into CASSLAPGAFYEQYF. The J gene is TRBJ2-7, the V gene TRBV7-9; a possible D gene is TRBD1 (6 bases). The length of the CDR3 is 15 residues. V lost 0 bases and J lost 3, with 12 bases in between. Looked up from germline, CDR1 is SEHNR and CDR2 is FQNEAQ (reference sequence).

The chain uses TRBV6-4 and TRBJ2-3, with a tentative D call TRBD2 (5 bases). Germline CDR1 is MRHNA and CDR2 is SNTAGT. This CDR3 comprises 14 residues. V gave up 6 bases and J gave up 0 bases, with 10 bases separating them. The CDR3 reads CASSAGPSTDTQYF. CDR3 DNA sequence: TGTGCCAGCAGCGCGGGCCCTAGCACAGATACGCAGTATTTT.

The rearrangement joins TRBV9 to TRBJ2-7, with D possibly matching TRBD1 (5 bases). V was trimmed by 2 bases and J by 6 bases, leaving 15 bases between them. Germline V gives CDR1 SGDLS, CDR2 YYNGEE. This CDR3 is 14 amino acids long. This CDR3 is CASSVGLGLVEQYF. CDR3 DNA sequence: TGTGCCAGCAGCGTTGGGCTGGGGCTGGTCGAGCAGTACTTC.